These 27 T cell receptor beta chains were sequenced from one sample in a study of breast tumors, draining lymph nodes, adjacent tissues listed by TCRdb under 2016. Lymph node samples were obtained from the axillary draining lymph nodes of breast cancer patients. Library prep was done by multiplex PCR. TCRdb names Illumina HiSeq 2000 as the instrument used. The raw public reads went through TCRdb reprocessing: fastp at Q25, MiXCR clone calling, in-frame beta chains kept. When rows share a CDR3 protein, they turn into one entry using the most common DNA and genes. The sample data list 180,000 or so distinct CDR3 sequences, and 25% to 40% of these were observed just once. The ten largest account for more than 4% of the sample. Sequencing was carried out using axillary lymph node tissue. All receptors derive from a female donor with breast cancer. Some clones in this sample may be carry-over from other donors' samples.

The sample holds a few counts of this clonotype. This chain links TRBV30 with TRBJ2-1, with TRBD2 identical over 13 bases. V was clipped by 0 bases and J by 7 bases; unmatched bases: 12. Germline loops: CDR1 GTSNPN, CDR2 SVGIG (reference sequence). The CDR3 spans 18 residues. In nucleotides, the CDR3 is TGTGCCTGGAGTGTATACGCTAGGACTAGCGGGAGTAAAAATGAGCAGTTCTTC. Translating gives CAWSVYARTSGSKNEQFF.

This clonotype showed up just a few times. The chain combines TRBV6-5 with TRBJ2-3; the D gene is possibly TRBD2 (6 bases). Germline CDR1 is MNHEY and CDR2 is SVGAGI. This CDR3 contains 14 residues. Trimming cost V 5 bases and J 1 base, with 10 bases left between them. For the CDR3, the DNA is TGTGCCAGCAGTCACGGGGGAGGCACAGATACGCAGTATTTT. It translates to CASSHGGGTDTQYF.

This clonotype has at least ten counts. The V and J genes are TRBV6-5 and TRBJ2-6; 9 positions agree with TRBD1. Germline V lookup: CDR1 MNHEY, CDR2 SVGAGI. With V trimmed by 6 bases and J by 0 bases, 12 bases remained unmatched. The CDR3 extends over 19 amino acids. The CDR3: CASRKDRDRAFSGANVLTF. As DNA, the CDR3 is TGTGCCAGCAGAAAAGACCGGGACAGGGCCTTCTCTGGGGCCAACGTCCTGACTTTC.

The sample holds many counts of this clonotype. The J gene is TRBJ2-3, the V gene TRBV9; D call uncertain. The V end lost 0 bases, the J end lost 3 bases, and 2 bases lay between the germline ends. The CDR3 runs to 12 residues. Looked up from germline, CDR1 is SGDLS and CDR2 is YYNGEE. DNA for the CDR3: TGTGCCAGCAGCGTAGGGACAGATACGCAGTATTTT. This sequence encodes CASSVGTDTQYF. Supplemented by reference TRBV9 and TRBJ2-3, the full variable domain reads DSGVTQTPKHLITATGQRVTLRCSPRSGDLSVYWYQQSLDQGLQFLIQYYNGEERAKGNILERFSAQQFPDLHSELNLSSLELGDSALYFCASSVGTDTQYFGPGTRLTVL.

This clonotype was observed at least ten times. The chain recombines TRBV12-3 or TRBV12-4 with TRBJ1-2, with 9 bases identical to TRBD1. Germline trimming cut 3 bases from V and 5 bases from J; bases unmatched to any gene: 7. This CDR3 is 15 amino acids long. The CDR3 spells CASSFSGTGRYGYTF. The CDR3 nucleotides are TGTGCCAGCAGTTTCTCCGGGACAGGGAGGTATGGCTACACCTTC.

This clonotype has ten or more counts. V gene TRBV19 combines with J gene TRBJ2-1; TRBD1 aligns across 11 bases. Trimming took 5 bases from V and 8 from J; bases not matched to a gene: 5. Per germline, CDR1 LNHDA and CDR2 SQIVND (reference sequence). This CDR3 spans 14 amino acids. CDR3 DNA sequence: TGTGCCAGTAGTCGGACAGGGGGCAGGGATGAGCAGTTCTTC. Translating gives CASSRTGGRDEQFF.

Comment on this clonotype: Being one base from a much bigger clone, this may be a read error. The chain is built from TRBV28 and TRBJ2-7, with D possibly matching TRBD2 (6 bases). The V gene's germline CDR1 is MDHEN and CDR2 SYDVKM. The CDR3 runs to 17 residues. The V end was cut by 5 bases, the J end by 8 bases, with 28 bases between. CDR3 residues: CASSPNRRGGFLGKQYF. DNA of the CDR3: TGTGCCAGCAGTCCGAATAGGAGGGGAGGTTTCCTGGGCAAGCAGTACTTC. Together with reference TRBV28 and TRBJ2-7, the CDR3 gives the full variable domain: DVKVTQSSRYLVKRTGEKVFLECVQDMDHENMFWYRQDPGLGLRLIYFSYDVKMKEKGDIPEGYSVSREKKERFSLILESASTNQTSMYLCASSPNRRGGFLGKQYFGPGTRLTVT.

This clonotype has ten or more counts. The V gene is TRBV29-1, the J gene TRBJ1-4, with D hard to call. The CDR3 length is 10 residues. From germline, CDR1 is SQVTM and CDR2 ANQGSEA. Deletions cut 7 bases from V and 8 bases from J, with 8 bases between. The CDR3 region has the DNA TGCAGCGCTTGGACGGAAAAACTGTTTTTT. Its translation is CSAWTEKLFF.

This clonotype was seen many times. It is likely a read error, because the conserved phenylalanine at the end of the CDR3 is missing. It is unclear where the CDR3 begins or ends on the DNA, so no DNA is shown, and the CDR3 is as TCRdb lists it. This chain joins TRBV12-5 and TRBJ2-5; the DNA was not used to check the table's D call, TRBD2. Germline assignment: CDR1 LGHNT and CDR2 FRNRAP. Termini included, the CDR3 measures 10 amino acids. CDR3 residues: CASGLEVGGG.

The J gene is TRBJ1-2, the V gene TRBV3-1; possible D gene TRBD1, 5 bases. Trimming took 4 bases from V and 4 from J, leaving 16 bases between them. The CDR3 length is 15 residues. Germline CDR1 reads LGHDT; CDR2 reads YNNKEL (reference sequence). The CDR3 sequence: CASSRIGAQGYGYTF. The CDR3 DNA reads TGTGCCAGCAGCCGCATAGGAGCCCAGGGCTATGGCTACACCTTC.

This clonotype was seen many times. The chain is built from TRBV6-1 and TRBJ2-7; possibly TRBD2 for D (7 bases). Trimming stripped 6 bases from V and 3 bases from J, with 18 bases between. The germline CDR1 and CDR2 sequences are MNHNS and SASEGT. CDR3 length equals 15 residues. CDR3 in DNA: TGTGCCAGCAGCCTCAGGGAGGGACACCTCTACGAGCAGTACTTC. Amino acid sequence: CASSLREGHLYEQYF.

This clonotype was counted between two and nine times. The chain links TRBV11-2 to TRBJ2-4; either TRBD1 or TRBD2 may fit D (5 bases each). Germline loops: CDR1 SGHAT, CDR2 FQNNGV. V lost 5 bases and J lost 4, with 18 bases in between. This CDR3 contains 16 residues. CDR3 protein: CASSRGTDRTKNIQYF. CDR3 bases: TGTGCCAGCAGCCGAGGGACCGACCGTACTAAAAACATTCAGTACTTC.

There are many counts of this clonotype. The chain recombines TRBV5-5 with TRBJ1-2, with no clear D. CDR3 length: 15 residues. V lost 2 bases, J lost 5 bases, and 16 bases lay in between. Germline V gene data show CDR1 as SGHKS and CDR2 as YYEKEE (reference sequence). CDR3 bases: TGTGCCAGCAGCTTTGGTATCTTGGCGATATATGGCTACACCTTC. This gives the protein CASSFGILAIYGYTF.

The sample holds many counts of this clonotype. The genes are TRBV9 and TRBJ1-5; D is undetermined. This CDR3 is built from 14 residues. From germline, CDR1 is SGDLS and CDR2 YYNGEE. V lost 4 bases, J lost 2 bases, and 10 bases lay in between. CDR3 coding DNA: TGTGCCAGCAGCCGGACCGCGGGCAATCAGCCCCAGCATTTT. Translating it yields CASSRTAGNQPQHF.

This clonotype was recorded a few times. The gene calls are TRBV18 and TRBJ2-5, with a weak D call TRBD2 (5 bases). Trimming stripped 2 bases from V and 1 base from J, with 8 bases between. This CDR3 spans 14 amino acids. Germline CDR1 is KGHSH and CDR2 is LQKENI. CDR3 nucleotide sequence: TGTGCCAGCTCACCAGGAGCGGCCCAAGAGACCCAGTACTTC. Amino acid sequence: CASSPGAAQETQYF.

This clonotype occurred many times. The DNA of the CDR3 is TGCAGTGCTGTCCTATCAAATTCACCCCTCCACTTT. Its protein product is CSAVLSNSPLHF. The chain combines TRBV20-1 with TRBJ1-6; D uncertain. The CDR3 is 12 residues long. CDR1 and CDR2 (germline): DFQATT, SNEGSKA (reference sequence). V was shortened by 5 bases and J by 7 bases, with 9 bases between the two germline ends.

The V gene is TRBV2, the J gene TRBJ1-4; D is undetermined. Trimming pared 5 bases from V and 5 bases from J, leaving 15 bases between. In germline, CDR1 is SNHLY, CDR2 FYNNEI. This CDR3 contains 15 residues. The CDR3 reads CASSPEAAYNEKLFF. Written as DNA, the CDR3 is TGTGCCAGCAGTCCGGAAGCAGCTTACAATGAAAAACTGTTTTTT.

This clonotype was seen just once. A much larger clone lies a single base off, so this may be a read error. The chain joins TRBV5-5 to TRBJ2-4; D unclear. V was pared by 3 bases and J by 0 bases, with 10 bases between. The V gene's germline CDR1 is SGHKS and CDR2 YYEKEE (reference sequence). The CDR3 is made up of 15 amino acids. The CDR3 loop reads CASSSERAAKNIQYF. CDR3 DNA sequence: TGTGCCAGCAGCTCTGAACGGGCAGCCAAAAACATTCAGTACTTC.

This clonotype has at least ten counts. The rearrangement joins TRBV4-1 to TRBJ2-7, with TRBD1 matching 7 bases. Germline assignment: CDR1 MGHRA and CDR2 YSYEKL. V dropped 0 bases and J dropped 4; count of bases not matched to a gene: 9. The CDR3 totals 16 residues. CDR3: CASSQESTGNRYEQYF. As DNA, the CDR3 is TGCGCCAGCAGCCAAGAGTCGACAGGGAATAGGTACGAGCAGTACTTC.

This clonotype was found many times. DNA of the CDR3: TGTGCCAGCCGGGCGGGGGCGAACACCGGGGAGCTGTTTTTT. It specifies CASRAGANTGELFF. The V call is TRBV7-3, the J call TRBJ2-2, with 7 positions matching TRBD2. The V and J ends lost 8 bases and 0 bases, in that order; junction bases with no gene match: 3. This CDR3 comprises 14 residues. CDR1 and CDR2 from the germline V gene are SGHTA and FQGTGA.

This clonotype has only a few counts. One end of the junction is discordant with germline, which a read error may explain. This chain connects TRBV9 to TRBJ2-7; possible D gene TRBD2, 7 bases. This CDR3 region has 13 residues. Germline V gene lookup returns CDR1 SGDLS and CDR2 YYNGEE. The CDR3 reads CASGVEGGSEQYF. CDR3 sequence (DNA): TGTGCCAGCGGCGTAGAGGGGGGGAGCGAGCAGTACTTC. The whole variable domain, filled in from reference TRBV9 and TRBJ2-7, reads DSGVTQTPKHLITATGQRVTLRCSPRSGDLSVYWYQQSLDQGLQFLIQYYNGEERAKGNILERFSAQQFPDLHSELNLSSLELGDSALYFCASGVEGGSEQYFGPGTRLTVT.

Of note for this clonotype: This could be a read error, since a much larger clone is one nucleotide away. The chain employs TRBV5-5 and TRBJ1-2; 7 bases fit TRBD1. CDR1 is SGHKS, CDR2 YYEKEE, per germline (reference sequence). This CDR3 is built from 15 residues. The CDR3 DNA follows: TGTGCCAGCAGCTTGAGGGGACAGACTAACTATGACTACACCTTC. Translated, it gives CASSLRGQTNYDYTF.

This clonotype was detected ten times or more. The V gene is TRBV7-8, the J gene TRBJ2-5; D is unresolved. The CDR3 runs to 15 residues. V gave up 1 base and J gave up 7 bases, with 16 bases separating them. From germline, CDR1 is SGHVS and CDR2 FQNEAQ. CDR3 bases: TGTGCCAGCAGCTTAGTGGGAAGCCCTTTGAGGACCCAGTACTTC. This gives the protein CASSLVGSPLRTQYF.

The chain carries TRBV20-1 and TRBJ2-5; possibly TRBD2 for D (6 bases). In germline, CDR1 is DFQATT, CDR2 SNEGSKA (reference sequence). Deletions cut 0 bases from V and 3 bases from J, with 8 bases between. The CDR3 loop spans 13 amino acids. CDR3 sequence: CSARDPSEETQYF. CDR3 coding DNA: TGCAGTGCTAGAGATCCTAGCGAAGAGACCCAGTACTTC.

This clonotype was picked up many times. A much bigger clone sits one base away, suggesting this may be a read error. The chain combines TRBV20-1 with TRBJ2-5, with 13 bases fitting TRBD2. J was trimmed by 9 bases and V by 5 bases; bases with no gene match: 9. The CDR3 spans 14 residues. The germline gives CDR1 DFQATT, CDR2 SNEGSKA (reference sequence). The CDR3 spells CSALTSGGTTAQYF. The CDR3 nucleotides are TGCAGTGCTTTGACTAGCGGGGGGACCACGGCCCAGTACTTC.

This clonotype has ten or more counts. V usage is TRBV7-2 and J usage is TRBJ2-2; TRBD1 agrees at 8 bases. From germline, CDR1 is SGHTA and CDR2 FQGNSA. CDR3 size: 15 residues. V shed 5 bases and J 5 bases; nucleotides not matched to a gene: 7. DNA of the CDR3: TGTGCCAGCAGCGAACGGACAGGGCGAACCGGGGAGCTGTTTTTT. Its translation: CASSERTGRTGELFF.

This clonotype was observed a single time. Written as DNA, the CDR3 is TGTGCCTGGAGTGTAGGATCCCATCGGACTGAAGCTTTCTTT. Its translation: CAWSVGSHRTEAFF. V gene TRBV2 combines with J gene TRBJ1-1; D uncertain. Trimming stripped 11 bases from V and 5 bases from J, with 21 bases between. The CDR3 runs to 14 residues. Germline V gene data show CDR1 as SNHLY and CDR2 as FYNNEI.